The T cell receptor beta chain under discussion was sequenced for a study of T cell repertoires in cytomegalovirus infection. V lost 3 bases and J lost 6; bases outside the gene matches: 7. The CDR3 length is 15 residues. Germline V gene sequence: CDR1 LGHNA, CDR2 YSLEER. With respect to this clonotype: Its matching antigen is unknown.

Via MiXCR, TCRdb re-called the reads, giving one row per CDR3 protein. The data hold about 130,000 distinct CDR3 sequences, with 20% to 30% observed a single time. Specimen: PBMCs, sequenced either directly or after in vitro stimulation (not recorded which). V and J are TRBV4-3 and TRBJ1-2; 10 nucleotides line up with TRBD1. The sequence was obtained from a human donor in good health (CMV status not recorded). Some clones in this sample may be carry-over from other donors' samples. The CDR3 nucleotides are TGCGCCAGCAGCCAGTTGACAGGGGGCTATCATGGCTACACCTTC. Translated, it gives CASSQLTGGYHGYTF.